These 28 T cell receptor beta chains came from one sample sequenced in a study of graft-versus-host responses after intestinal transplantation (dated by TCRdb to the early 2020s). Interpreted using the paper, the time point label stands for: cells obtained before transplantation from donor or recipient. The antigens these receptors bind are not known. The library was built by means of the immunoSEQ multiplex PCR assay. TCRdb obtained this table from immuneACCESS and retained in-frame rearrangements with V and J assigned. These tables miss some clones; where compared with another copy, unresolved V genes account for less than half of the shortfall, and the remainder is unexplained. Recorded for this sample are 30,000 to 40,000 clones; around 94% of them occurred a single time. The ten largest account for 0.2% to 0.25% of the sample. Sequenced here: unstimulated CD4+ T cells sorted from spleen or lymph node cells, sampled before transplant. The receptors derive from a human donor who was the organ donor for an intestinal transplant.

The table lists this clone with a count of one. The chain recombines TRBV14 with TRBJ1-2; 9 bases match TRBD1. Germline trimming cut 0 bases from V and 5 bases from J; bases unmatched to any gene: 7. The length of the CDR3 is 16 residues. CDR1 is SGHDN and CDR2 is FVKESK in the germline V gene. The CDR3 region is CASSQEDRGTWYGYTF. Written as DNA, the CDR3 is TGTGCCAGCAGCCAAGAGGACAGGGGAACTTGGTATGGCTACACCTTC.

The CDR3 bases are TGTGCCAGCAGCTCACTCTACGAGCAGTACTTC. Its translation: CASSSLYEQYF. The rearrangement uses TRBV7-2 and TRBJ2-7; D gene uncertain. The CDR3 length is 11 residues. The V gene lost 4 bases and the J gene lost 3 bases, with 4 bases spanning the gap. Germline CDR1 and CDR2: SGHTA and FQGNSA.

The V and J genes are TRBV6-5 and TRBJ1-2; TRBD1 matches 11 bases. The CDR3 covers 14 residues. V lost 6 bases and J lost 4; bases outside the gene matches: 4. Germline V gene data show CDR1 as MNHEY and CDR2 as SVGAGI. DNA of the CDR3: TGTGCCAGCAGCCGGACAGGGGGCACCTATGGCTACACCTTC. Its translation: CASSRTGGTYGYTF.

CDR3 in amino acids: CSVEDGRSSYNEQFF. For the CDR3, the DNA is TGCAGCGTTGAAGACGGACGGAGCTCCTACAATGAGCAGTTCTTC. This chain joins TRBV29-1 and TRBJ2-1; D uncertain. The CDR3 sequence is 15 residues long. Germline CDR1 and CDR2: SQVTM and ANQGSEA. The V end was cut by 0 bases, the J end by 0 bases, with 9 bases between.

The chain joins TRBV7-9 to TRBJ2-3; 10 bases fit TRBD2. V trimming: 6 bases; J trimming: 8 bases; junction bases outside the gene matches: 14. Germline V gives CDR1 SEHNR, CDR2 FQNEAQ (reference sequence). The CDR3 is 16 amino acids. DNA of the CDR3: TGTGCCAGCAGTTTACTAGCGGGGCCCCCCATGGGTACGCAGTATTTT. Its protein product is CASSLLAGPPMGTQYF. Full variable domain (missing parts from reference TRBV7-9 and TRBJ2-3): DTGVSQNPRHKITKRGQNVTFRCDPISEHNRLYWYRQTLGQGPEFLTYFQNEAQLEKSRLLSDRFSAERPKGSFSTLEIQRTEQGDSAMYLCASSLLAGPPMGTQYFGPGTRLTVL.

The chain couples TRBV10-3 to TRBJ2-2; D gene unclear. Trimming shortened V by 2 bases and J by 4 bases, and 14 bases separated the two germline ends. The CDR3 has 16 residues. Germline lookup yields CDR1 ENHRY and CDR2 SYGVKD. The CDR3 is CAISEKLAWVTGELFF. CDR3 DNA sequence: TGTGCCATCAGTGAGAAACTGGCCTGGGTCACCGGGGAGCTGTTTTTT.

The chain recombines TRBV30 with TRBJ1-6; D not resolved. Per the germline V gene, CDR1 is GTSNPN and CDR2 is SVGIG (reference sequence). This CDR3 spans 15 amino acids. V gave up 1 base and J gave up 1 base, with 8 bases separating them. This CDR3 is CAWSESMSYNSPLHF. CDR3 DNA: TGTGCCTGGAGTGAGAGTATGTCCTATAATTCACCCCTCCACTTT.

The gene calls are TRBV6-1 and TRBJ1-4; TRBD1 is a possible D gene (5 bases). Trimming pared 0 bases from V and 7 bases from J, leaving 21 bases between. The CDR3 has 18 residues. The V gene's germline CDR1 is MNHNS and CDR2 SASEGT. CDR3 nucleotide sequence: TGTGCCAGCAGTGAAGCGCGCACCTTGGGGGAAAAAGGTGAAAAACTGTTTTTT. It translates to CASSEARTLGEKGEKLFF.

The chain carries TRBV11-2 and TRBJ1-1; 7 nucleotides line up with TRBD1. Germline V gene data show CDR1 as SGHAT and CDR2 as FQNNGV. The CDR3 is 12 residues long. The J segment lost 10 bases and the V segment lost 5 bases, leaving 7 bases of the junction unmatched. This chain's CDR3 is CASSAHRGGAFF. CDR3 DNA: TGTGCCAGCAGCGCCCACAGGGGAGGAGCTTTCTTT.

V and J are TRBV28 and TRBJ2-4; TRBD1 matches 9 bases. Unmatched junction bases numbered 10, after V lost 4 bases and J lost 0 bases. Germline-derived CDR1 and CDR2 are MDHEN and SYDVKM. The CDR3 is 18 amino acids. The CDR3 DNA follows: TGTGCCAGCAGTTCCATCGGGACAGGGCATCTAGCCAAAAACATTCAGTACTTC. This encodes CASSSIGTGHLAKNIQYF.

V usage is TRBV9 and J usage is TRBJ1-5, with a weak D call TRBD1 (5 bases). Deletions cut 3 bases from V and 5 bases from J, with 15 bases between. This CDR3 region has 15 residues. Germline values: CDR1 SGDLS, CDR2 YYNGEE. Written as DNA, the CDR3 is TGTGCCAGCAGCGGACCGGGACGGATGGATCAGCCCCAGCATTTT. Translated, it gives CASSGPGRMDQPQHF. Filled out from reference TRBV9 and TRBJ1-5, the complete variable domain reads DSGVTQTPKHLITATGQRVTLRCSPRSGDLSVYWYQQSLDQGLQFLIQYYNGEERAKGNILERFSAQQFPDLHSELNLSSLELGDSALYFCASSGPGRMDQPQHFGDGTRLSIL.

This chain uses TRBV11-2 with TRBJ1-1; perhaps TRBD1 as D (5 bases). Germline CDR1 SGHAT, CDR2 FQNNGV. V lost 3 bases and J 0 bases, leaving 14 bases between the germline ends. This CDR3 comprises 16 residues. The CDR3 sequence is CASSFIRGRLNTEAFF. The CDR3 DNA is TGTGCCAGCAGCTTTATCCGGGGCAGGCTGAACACTGAAGCTTTCTTT.

This chain links TRBV20-1 with TRBJ1-6; no definite D call. CDR1 DFQATT and CDR2 SNEGSKA come from the germline V gene (reference sequence). V lost 6 bases to trimming and J lost 6 bases, with 6 bases between them. The length of the CDR3 is 11 residues. DNA of the CDR3: TGCAGTGCCCGGGGTAATTCACCCCTCCACTTT. It yields the protein CSARGNSPLHF.

This chain links TRBV30 with TRBJ1-2; 7 positions match TRBD1. Germline V gene sequence: CDR1 GTSNPN, CDR2 SVGIG (reference sequence). The CDR3 sequence is 16 residues long. V gave up 0 bases and J gave up 5 bases; unmatched junction bases: 12. The DNA for the CDR3 is TGTGCCTGGAGTGTACTCTTATCGGACAGGACTTATGGCTACACCTTC. It is translated as CAWSVLLSDRTYGYTF.

This chain connects TRBV6-1 to TRBJ1-5, with unresolved D. CDR1 MNHNS and CDR2 SASEGT come from the germline V gene. This CDR3 comprises 18 residues. V dropped 4 bases and J dropped 2 bases, with 21 bases sitting between them. The CDR3 reads CASSVRETPKAGNQPQHF. In DNA, the CDR3 is TGTGCCAGCAGTGTAAGGGAGACGCCGAAGGCGGGCAATCAGCCCCAGCATTTT.

CDR3 bases: TGTGCCAGCAGTGAGGGGGCAGGTTGGAATTCACCCCTCCACTTT. It yields the protein CASSEGAGWNSPLHF. V gene TRBV6-1 combines with J gene TRBJ1-6, with D perhaps TRBD1 (6 bases). V lost 3 bases and J lost 7, with 13 bases in between. The germline CDR1 and CDR2 sequences are MNHNS and SASEGT. The CDR3 length is 15 residues.

CDR3 DNA: TGTGCCAGCAGCTTAGGTCGGACAGGGGATGGCTACACCTTC. It translates to CASSLGRTGDGYTF. V and J are TRBV7-2 and TRBJ1-2; TRBD1 agrees at 9 bases. Unmatched junction bases numbered 3, after V lost 1 base and J lost 6 bases. The CDR3 runs to 14 residues. Germline values: CDR1 SGHTA, CDR2 FQGNSA.

V usage is TRBV2 and J usage is TRBJ2-3; tentatively, D is TRBD1 or TRBD2 (5 bases each). Per the germline V gene, CDR1 is SNHLY and CDR2 is FYNNEI. The CDR3 runs to 15 residues. V was pared by 11 bases and J by 2 bases, with 20 bases between. The CDR3 spells CAGLRDRIYTDTQYF. CDR3 DNA sequence: TGTGCCGGCCTTCGGGACCGGATCTACACAGATACGCAGTATTTT. The complete variable domain, with remaining parts taken from reference TRBV2 and TRBJ2-3, reads EPEVTQTPSHQVTQMGQEVILRCVPISNHLYFYWYRQILGQKVEFLVSFYNNEISEKSEIFDDQFSVERPDGSNFTLKIRSTKLEDSAMYFCAGLRDRIYTDTQYFGPGTRLTVL.

This chain uses TRBV7-2 with TRBJ2-2; the D gene is possibly TRBD1 (6 bases). The CDR3 has 13 residues. The V gene's germline CDR1 is SGHTA and CDR2 FQGNSA. Trimming removed 8 bases from V and 5 bases from J, with 12 bases in between. The DNA of the CDR3 is TGTGCCAGCCGCAGGGGCGGAACCGGGGAGCTGTTTTTT. The encoded protein is CASRRGGTGELFF.

The chain couples TRBV30 to TRBJ1-1, with D perhaps TRBD1 (6 bases). Germline values: CDR1 GTSNPN, CDR2 SVGIG (reference sequence). V lost 6 bases and J 3 bases, leaving 8 bases between the germline ends. CDR3 length equals 11 residues. The CDR3 DNA reads TGTGCCTGCAGGGGTTACACTGAAGCTTTCTTT. This sequence encodes CACRGYTEAFF.

The CDR3 sequence: CASSLGSSGANVLTF. The CDR3 DNA sequence: TGCGCCAGCAGCTTGGGTAGCTCTGGGGCCAACGTCCTGACTTTC. The chain is built from TRBV5-1 and TRBJ2-6; D gene unclear. Germline V gene sequence: CDR1 SGHRS, CDR2 YFSETQ. V was clipped by 0 bases and J by 0 bases, with 4 bases between them. The CDR3 is 15 amino acids.

The chain recombines TRBV30 with TRBJ2-3, with TRBD2 as a possible D gene (6 bases). Trimming cost V 5 bases and J 5 bases, with 14 bases left between them. The CDR3 is made up of 13 amino acids. Per germline, CDR1 GTSNPN and CDR2 SVGIG (reference sequence). CDR3 sequence reads: CAWGWGAGDTQYF. CDR3 in DNA: TGTGCCTGGGGTTGGGGAGCGGGAGATACGCAGTATTTT.

V usage is TRBV29-1 and J usage is TRBJ2-5; tentatively, D is TRBD1 (7 bases). V was pared by 6 bases and J by 5 bases, with 19 bases between. Germline CDR1 is SQVTM and CDR2 is ANQGSEA. CDR3 length: 14 residues. The CDR3 DNA is TGCAGCGTGAGGCCGACAGGGAGGTTTGAGACCCAGTACTTC. Translation gives CSVRPTGRFETQYF.

CDR3 residues: CASSQEGRPPDTQYF. The CDR3 region has the DNA TGCGCCAGCAGCCAAGAGGGGCGTCCTCCAGATACGCAGTATTTT. The chain combines TRBV4-1 with TRBJ2-3, with D possibly matching TRBD1 (5 bases). Germline loops: CDR1 MGHRA, CDR2 YSYEKL. The germline V and J ends were trimmed by 0 bases and 4 bases, with 11 bases remaining between them. The CDR3 sequence is 15 residues long.

This clone was counted only a few times. V and J are TRBV5-8 and TRBJ2-1; D uncertain. The ends were cut back, 1 base at V and 1 base at J, with 9 bases in the middle. CDR3 length: 15 amino acids. Per germline, CDR1 SGHTS and CDR2 YDEGEE. CDR3 DNA sequence: TGTGCCAGCAGCTTGATGTTTGGGTCCTACAATGAGCAGTTCTTC. Its protein is CASSLMFGSYNEQFF.

This CDR3 reads CASSQEGTGAYTDTQYF. The DNA for the CDR3 is TGCGCCAGCAGCCAAGAGGGGACAGGGGCTTACACAGATACGCAGTATTTT. This chain links TRBV4-3 with TRBJ2-3; 10 nucleotides agree with TRBD1. The V gene end was trimmed by 0 bases and the J gene end by 2 bases; junction bases not matched to a gene: 5. Germline CDR1 and CDR2: LGHNA and YSLEER. The CDR3 sequence is 17 residues long.

The V call is TRBV6-1, the J call TRBJ1-2; TRBD1 aligns across 9 bases. V gave up 0 bases and J gave up 3 bases; unmatched junction bases: 2. Per the germline V gene, CDR1 is MNHNS and CDR2 is SASEGT. The CDR3 has 15 amino acids. CDR3 sequence (DNA): TGTGCCAGCAGTGAAGCGAACAGGGGGCACTATGGCTACACCTTC. It codes for CASSEANRGHYGYTF.

The chain uses TRBV2 and TRBJ2-2, with 15 bases that match TRBD2. The V gene's germline CDR1 is SNHLY and CDR2 FYNNEI. The CDR3 is made up of 15 amino acids. V gave up 4 bases and J gave up 6 bases; unmatched junction bases: 0. CDR3 DNA sequence: TGTGCCAGCAGTGGGACTAGCGGGGGGGCCGGGGAGCTGTTTTTT. It codes for CASSGTSGGAGELFF. The full variable domain, in which reference TRBV2 and TRBJ2-2 provide the parts outside the CDR3, is EPEVTQTPSHQVTQMGQEVILRCVPISNHLYFYWYRQILGQKVEFLVSFYNNEISEKSEIFDDQFSVERPDGSNFTLKIRSTKLEDSAMYFCASSGTSGGAGELFFGEGSRLTVL.